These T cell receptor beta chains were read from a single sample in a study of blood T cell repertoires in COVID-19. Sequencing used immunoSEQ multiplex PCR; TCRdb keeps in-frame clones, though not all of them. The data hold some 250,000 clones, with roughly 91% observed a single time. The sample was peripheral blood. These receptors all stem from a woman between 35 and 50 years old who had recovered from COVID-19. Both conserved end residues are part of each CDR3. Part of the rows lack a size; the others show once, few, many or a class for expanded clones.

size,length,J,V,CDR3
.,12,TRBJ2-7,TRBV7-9,CASSPMGGRQYF
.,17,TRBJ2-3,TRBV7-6,CASSLTGLAGGADTQYF
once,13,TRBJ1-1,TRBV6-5,CASSLRGNTEAFF
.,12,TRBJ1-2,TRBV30,CAWTVRGNGYTF
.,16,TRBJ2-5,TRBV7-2,CASSSLLAGGGETQYF
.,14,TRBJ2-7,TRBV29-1,CSVLTLQGSYEQYF
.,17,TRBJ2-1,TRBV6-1,CASSESRGLIYVHEQFF
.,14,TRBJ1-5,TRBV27,CASSLGLGNQPQHF
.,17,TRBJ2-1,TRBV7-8,CASSSGQLAARLDEQFF
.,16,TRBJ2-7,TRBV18,CASSPTGLAVSYEQYF
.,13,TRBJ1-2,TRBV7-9,CASSLVDLGGYTF
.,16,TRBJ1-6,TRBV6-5,CASSYGDRGQLSPLHF
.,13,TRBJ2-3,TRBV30,CAWSGGLTDTQYF
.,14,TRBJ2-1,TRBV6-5,CASSWTSGMSEQFF
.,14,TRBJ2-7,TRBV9,CASSVASVSYEQYF
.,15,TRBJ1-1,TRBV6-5,CASSPLARGLAEAFF
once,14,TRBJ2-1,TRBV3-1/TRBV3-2,CASSPGLAVNEQFF
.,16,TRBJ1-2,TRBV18,CASSPRPGTGDYGYTF
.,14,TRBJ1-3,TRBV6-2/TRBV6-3,CASSYRSSGNTIYF
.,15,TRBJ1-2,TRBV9,CASSVGAVQGAGYTF
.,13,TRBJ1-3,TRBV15,CATSRGPGNTIYF
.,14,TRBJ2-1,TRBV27,CASRRGLTDNEQFF
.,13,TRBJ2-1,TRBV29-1,CSGGGLAGNEQFF
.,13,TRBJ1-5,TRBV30,CAWSVQGPEPQHF
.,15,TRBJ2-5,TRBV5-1,CASSFGLAQQETQYF
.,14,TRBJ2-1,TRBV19,CASSGTAAYNEQFF
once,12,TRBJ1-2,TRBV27,CASRSIHYGYTF
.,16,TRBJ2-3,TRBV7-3,CASSPGTSGNTDTQYF
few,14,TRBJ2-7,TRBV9,CASSVGGRAGEQYF
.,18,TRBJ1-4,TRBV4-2,CASSQGGARGATNEKLFF
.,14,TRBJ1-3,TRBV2,CASTPGGGHYTIYF